Detailed here is one T cell receptor beta chain. Its antigen is unidentified. This specimen comes from a study of cytomegalovirus exposure and HLA in healthy donors. Germline loops: CDR1 LNHDA, CDR2 SQIVND (reference sequence). J lost 2 bases, V lost 5 bases, and 4 bases had no gene match. CDR3 length equals 14 residues. It was with 60 Vbeta and 13 Jbeta primers that the PCR ran. The assay was immunoSEQ multiplex PCR, and TCRdb's table has in-frame clones only and misses some. The data contain under 200,000 clones, about four fifths of them singletons. Findings of the study overall: DRB1 had the most TCR associations and HLA-C the fewest, a later analysis found, with rates varying by HLA locus. Some public TCRs appeared in many individuals, while most sequences were rare.

What was sequenced was PBMCs. The TCR comes from a woman aged 45-65 years in good health and CMV-seronegative. The V call is TRBV19, the J call TRBJ2-7; TRBD1 agrees at 9 bases. The CDR3 region is CASSVRTGAYEQYF. CDR3 nucleotides: TGTGCCAGTAGTGTCCGGACAGGGGCCTACGAGCAGTACTTC.